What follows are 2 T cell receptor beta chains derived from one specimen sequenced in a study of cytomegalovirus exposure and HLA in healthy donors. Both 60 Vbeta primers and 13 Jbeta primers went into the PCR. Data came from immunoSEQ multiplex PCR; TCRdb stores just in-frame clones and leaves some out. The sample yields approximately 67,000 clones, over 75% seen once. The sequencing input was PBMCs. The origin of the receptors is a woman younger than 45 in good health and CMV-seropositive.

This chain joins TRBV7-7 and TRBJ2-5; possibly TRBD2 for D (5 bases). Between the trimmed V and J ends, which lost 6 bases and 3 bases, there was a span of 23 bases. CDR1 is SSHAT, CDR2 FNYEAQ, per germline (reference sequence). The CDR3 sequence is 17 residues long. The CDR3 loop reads CASSYSRGLDTKETQYF. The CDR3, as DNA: TGTGCCAGCAGTTACTCCCGCGGGCTCGACACAAAAGAGACCCAGTACTTC.

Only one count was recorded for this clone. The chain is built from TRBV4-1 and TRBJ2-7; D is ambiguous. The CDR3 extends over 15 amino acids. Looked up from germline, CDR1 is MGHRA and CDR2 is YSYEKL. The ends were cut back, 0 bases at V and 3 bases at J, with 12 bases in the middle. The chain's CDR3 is CASSQDSTDFYEQYF. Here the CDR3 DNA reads TGCGCCAGCAGCCAAGATTCCACAGATTTCTACGAGCAGTACTTC.